This T cell receptor beta chain is drawn from a study of blood T cell repertoires in COVID-19. In the study's own analysis: Quantification of nucleated cells was approximated via reference gene primer amplification. Profiling relied on immunoSEQ multiplex PCR, and the TCRdb table lists in-frame clones only, not all of them. D and trimming come from the DNA, and the V and J calls and clone size come from that table. The sample has 75,000 to 80,000 clones, approximately 81% seen once. The specimen sequenced was peripheral blood. The receptor's source is an older woman with acute or convalescent COVID-19.

The CDR3: CASSQVFRERGNTIYF. The DNA of the CDR3 is TGCGCCAGCAGCCAAGTGTTCAGGGAAAGGGGAAACACCATATATTTT. This chain joins TRBV4-1 and TRBJ1-3, with D possibly matching TRBD1 (5 bases). The CDR3 runs 16 residues. Trimming took off 1 base at V and 4 bases at J, with 14 bases between the two ends. Germline V lookup: CDR1 MGHRA, CDR2 YSYEKL.